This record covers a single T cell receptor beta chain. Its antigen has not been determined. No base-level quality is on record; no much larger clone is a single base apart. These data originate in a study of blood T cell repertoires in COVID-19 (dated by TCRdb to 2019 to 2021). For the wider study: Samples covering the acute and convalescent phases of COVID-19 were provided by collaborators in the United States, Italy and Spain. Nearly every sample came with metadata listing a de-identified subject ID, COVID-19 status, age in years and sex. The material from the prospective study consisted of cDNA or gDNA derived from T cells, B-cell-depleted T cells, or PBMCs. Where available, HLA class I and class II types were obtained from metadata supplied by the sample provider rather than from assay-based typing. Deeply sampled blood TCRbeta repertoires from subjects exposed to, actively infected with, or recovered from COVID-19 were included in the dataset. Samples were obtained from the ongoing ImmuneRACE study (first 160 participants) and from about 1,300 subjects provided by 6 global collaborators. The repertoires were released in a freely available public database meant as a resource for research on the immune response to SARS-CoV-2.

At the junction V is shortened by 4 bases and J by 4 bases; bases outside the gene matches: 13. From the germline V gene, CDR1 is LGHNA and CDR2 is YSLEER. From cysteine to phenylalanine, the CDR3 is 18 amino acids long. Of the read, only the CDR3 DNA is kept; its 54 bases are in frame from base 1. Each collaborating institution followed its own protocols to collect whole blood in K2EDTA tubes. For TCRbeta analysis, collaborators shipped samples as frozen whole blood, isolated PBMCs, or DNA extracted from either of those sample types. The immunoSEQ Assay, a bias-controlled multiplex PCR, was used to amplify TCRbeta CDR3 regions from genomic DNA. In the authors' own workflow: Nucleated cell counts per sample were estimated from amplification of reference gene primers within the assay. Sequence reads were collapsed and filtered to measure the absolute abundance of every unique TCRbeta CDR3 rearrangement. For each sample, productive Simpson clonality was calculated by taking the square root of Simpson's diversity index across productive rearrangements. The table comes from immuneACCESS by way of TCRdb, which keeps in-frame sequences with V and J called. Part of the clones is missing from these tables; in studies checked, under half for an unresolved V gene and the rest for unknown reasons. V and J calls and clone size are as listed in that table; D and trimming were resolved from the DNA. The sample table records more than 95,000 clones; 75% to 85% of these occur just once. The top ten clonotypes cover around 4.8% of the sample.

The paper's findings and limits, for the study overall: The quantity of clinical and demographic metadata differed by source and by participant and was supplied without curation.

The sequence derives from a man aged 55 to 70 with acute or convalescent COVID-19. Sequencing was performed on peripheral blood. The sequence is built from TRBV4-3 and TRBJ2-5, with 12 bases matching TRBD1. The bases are TGCGCCAGCAGCCTAGAACATTCCGGGACAGGGGGCTTAGAGACCCAGTACTTC. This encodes CASSLEHSGTGGLETQYF.